These 27 T cell receptor beta chains were all obtained from the same sample, sequenced in a study of T-cell reconstitution after alpha-beta-depleted transplantation in children (dated by TCRdb to 2015 to 2016). Read against the paper, the sample's treatment or condition label means: allogeneic hematopoietic cell transplantation with graft depleted of TCRalphabeta T cells and CD19 B cells. Preparation of the library involved PCR. Sequencing relied on an Illumina HiSeq 2500. Molecular barcoding was employed in the preparation of TCR libraries, with unique molecular identifiers being used to normalize TCRbeta repertoire quantification. TCRdb reprocessed the public reads (quality trimming at Q25 with fastp, clone calling with MiXCR) and kept in-frame beta chains. Rows merge per CDR3 protein into single entries with the most common DNA and genes. This sample has roughly 160,000 distinct CDR3 sequences in its table, and roughly 11% of those were observed once. Roughly 13% of the sample goes to the ten largest clones.

The material sequenced was PBMCs, taken before TCRalphabeta/CD19-depleted stem cell transplant. The receptors come from a boy between 2 and 10 years old with acute myeloid leukemia, due to receive a stem cell transplant.

The CDR3: CACCPPVWANSGANVLTF. The CDR3 DNA sequence: TGTGCCTGCTGTCCCCCGGTCTGGGCCAACTCTGGGGCCAACGTCCTGACTTTC. The chain carries TRBV3-1 and TRBJ2-6; unclear D gene. V was shortened by 11 bases and J by 0 bases, with 23 bases between the two germline ends. This CDR3 is 18 amino acids long. The V gene's germline CDR1 is LGHDT and CDR2 YNNKEL (reference sequence).

This clonotype was counted ten times or more. The V call is TRBV18, the J call TRBJ2-2; the D gene is possibly TRBD1 (5 bases). The CDR3 spans 14 residues. Trimming shortened V by 6 bases and J by 1 base, and 9 bases separated the two germline ends. Per the germline V gene, CDR1 is KGHSH and CDR2 is LQKENI. The CDR3: CASSYDRNTGELFF. The DNA of the CDR3 is TGTGCCAGCTCTTACGACAGGAACACCGGGGAGCTGTTTTTT.

The J gene is TRBJ1-4, the V gene TRBV7-6, with no clear D. Trimming stripped 5 bases from V and 0 bases from J, with 10 bases between. This CDR3 is built from 15 residues. From germline, CDR1 is SGHVS and CDR2 FNYEAQ. The DNA of the CDR3 is TGTGCCAGCAGCCCCCGGGCCCCAACTAATGAAAAACTGTTTTTT. It is translated as CASSPRAPTNEKLFF. The full variable domain, its missing parts supplied by reference TRBV7-6 and TRBJ1-4, is GAGVSQSPRYKVTKRGQDVALRCDPISGHVSLYWYRQALGQGPEFLTYFNYEAQQDKSGLPNDRFSAERPEGSISTLTIQRTEQRDSAMYRCASSPRAPTNEKLFFGSGTQLSVL.

The chain has TRBV20-1 and TRBJ1-2; D remains ambiguous. Per the germline V gene, CDR1 is DFQATT and CDR2 is SNEGSKA (reference sequence). Deletions cut 5 bases from V and 6 bases from J, with 7 bases between. CDR3 length: 10 residues. DNA for the CDR3: TGCAGTGCTTCGAGGGATGGCTACACCTTC. Translated: CSASRDGYTF.

This clonotype was observed at least ten times. The rearrangement uses TRBV7-9 and TRBJ2-1, with D tentatively TRBD1 (6 bases). V lost 5 bases, J lost 10 bases, and 15 bases lay in between. The V gene's germline CDR1 is SEHNR and CDR2 FQNEAQ (reference sequence). The CDR3 totals 13 residues. The CDR3 sequence: CASSTRTVGEQFF. The CDR3 nucleotides read TGTGCCAGCAGCACAAGGACAGTGGGAGAGCAGTTCTTC.

This clonotype was recorded at least ten times. A junction boundary mismatches the germline segment, possibly from a read error. This chain connects TRBV4-1 to TRBJ1-1, with 10 bases aligning to TRBD1. CDR1 and CDR2 (germline): MGHRA, YSYEKL. The CDR3 is made up of 16 amino acids. The CDR3 region is CASTQGTGALGTEAFF. The CDR3 DNA reads as TGCGCCAGCACCCAAGGGACAGGGGCCTTGGGCACTGAAGCTTTCTTT.

Many counts were recorded for this clonotype. This chain links TRBV29-1 with TRBJ1-6; D not resolved. Trimming shortened V by 8 bases and J by 7 bases, and 12 bases separated the two germline ends. The germline V gene has CDR1 SQVTM and CDR2 ANQGSEA. CDR3 length: 12 amino acids. Here the CDR3 reads CSFSEINSPLHF. The CDR3 DNA is TGCAGCTTCTCAGAGATAAATTCACCCCTCCACTTT.

This clonotype has ten or more counts. This chain links TRBV20-1 with TRBJ1-5; no clear D gene. V lost 3 bases and J 3 bases, leaving 12 bases between the germline ends. In germline, CDR1 is DFQATT, CDR2 SNEGSKA (reference sequence). The CDR3 loop spans 14 amino acids. The CDR3 DNA reads as TGCAGTGCTAGCGCTAGCTTCACCAATCAGCCCCAGCATTTT. Residues: CSASASFTNQPQHF.

This clonotype has at least ten counts. V and J are TRBV29-1 and TRBJ1-2; TRBD1 matches 10 bases. V was pared by 6 bases and J by 5 bases, with 0 bases of the junction left unmatched. The CDR3 runs 11 residues. Germline CDR1 and CDR2: SQVTM and ANQGSEA. CDR3 sequence reads: CSVDRGYGYTF. CDR3 DNA sequence: TGCAGCGTGGACAGGGGGTATGGCTACACCTTC.

This clonotype appeared many times. The rearrangement links TRBV5-1 to TRBJ2-2, with unresolved D. The germline V and J ends were trimmed by 2 bases and 2 bases, with 7 bases remaining between them. From germline, CDR1 is SGHRS and CDR2 YFSETQ. The CDR3 runs to 14 residues. The CDR3 nucleotides are TGCGCCAGCAGCTTCGCAGGAAACACCGGGGAGCTGTTTTTT. It translates to CASSFAGNTGELFF.

CDR3 nucleotides: TGTGCCTGGAGTAAGAACAGGGCCTCCGGGGATCTGGGCTACACCTTC. It specifies CAWSKNRASGDLGYTF. The rearrangement joins TRBV30 to TRBJ1-2; TRBD1 might be the D (6 bases). V was cut by 2 bases and J by 8 bases, with 24 bases left in between. Germline CDR1 is GTSNPN and CDR2 is SVGIG (reference sequence). This CDR3 comprises 16 residues.

The sample holds many counts of this clonotype. The V and J genes are TRBV21-1 and TRBJ2-7; TRBD2, the D gene given by the table, was not confirmed from the DNA. TRBV21-1 is classified as a pseudogene. The CDR3 extends over 16 amino acids. The CDR3 DNA reads as TGTGCCAGCAGCAGAGGCACGGCGGGGCCCACCTACGAGCAGTACGTC. Its protein is CASSRGTAGPTYEQYV.

This clonotype has a count of ten or more. The V and J genes are TRBV20-1 and TRBJ2-3, with D possibly TRBD1 on 6 matching bases. Between the trimmed V and J ends, which lost 0 bases and 2 bases, there was a span of 12 bases. Germline V CDR1 and CDR2: DFQATT, SNEGSKA (reference sequence). The CDR3 is made up of 15 amino acids. The CDR3 DNA sequence: TGCAGTGCTAGAGACGGACAGATCGCCACAGATACGCAGTATTTT. It yields the protein CSARDGQIATDTQYF.

This clonotype was recorded many times. The CDR3 here is CASSPRASGAGDTQYF. DNA for the CDR3: TGTGCCAGCAGTCCAAGAGCTAGCGGTGCCGGTGATACGCAGTATTTT. The chain recombines TRBV12-3 or TRBV12-4 with TRBJ2-3, with 7 bases aligning to TRBD2. CDR3 length equals 16 residues. The trim removed 5 bases at V and 6 bases at J, leaving 14 bases unmatched.

This clonotype was found many times. V gene TRBV13 combines with J gene TRBJ2-1; 11 nucleotides line up with TRBD2. The V gene end was trimmed by 4 bases and the J gene end by 4 bases; junction bases not matched to a gene: 3. Germline CDR1 PRHDT, CDR2 FYEKMQ (reference sequence). This CDR3 region has 15 residues. The CDR3 here is CASSYTSGGYNEQFF. As DNA, the CDR3 is TGTGCCAGCAGCTACACTAGCGGGGGATACAATGAGCAGTTCTTC.

This clonotype was detected ten times or more. This sequence joins TRBV12-3 or TRBV12-4 and TRBJ2-1; 7 bases align to TRBD2. The trim removed 5 bases at V and 5 bases at J, leaving 12 bases unmatched. The length of the CDR3 is 16 residues. Written as DNA, the CDR3 is TGTGCCAGCAGTCCCCGACTAGCCCTCCTTAACAATGAGCAGTTCTTC. It yields the protein CASSPRLALLNNEQFF.

In regard to this clonotype: It may be a read error: a sequence one base away is much more abundant. This chain uses TRBV29-1 with TRBJ2-4; D not certain. V dropped 4 bases and J dropped 3 bases, with 10 bases sitting between them. The germline CDR1 and CDR2 sequences are SQVTM and ANQGSEA. This CDR3 has 13 amino acids. The CDR3 region is CSVVWYNKNIQYF. CDR3 nucleotide sequence: TGCAGCGTTGTTTGGTACAACAAAAACATTCAGTACTTC.

This clonotype was detected many times. In DNA form, the CDR3 reads TGTGCCAGCAGCTTGCTGGGGGCGCAGTACAATGAGCAGTTCTTC. Translation: CASSLLGAQYNEQFF. The genes are TRBV5-4 and TRBJ2-1, with D perhaps TRBD1 (6 bases). V was pared by 1 base and J by 4 bases, with 12 bases between. This CDR3 region has 15 residues. CDR1 is SGHNT and CDR2 is YYREEE in the germline V gene (reference sequence).

This clonotype appeared many times. The V and J genes are TRBV18 and TRBJ1-3; D is unclear. Germline values: CDR1 KGHSH, CDR2 LQKENI. This CDR3 region has 13 residues. Trimming took off 1 base at V and 4 bases at J, with 5 bases between the two ends. The CDR3 sequence is CASSPQRGNTIYF. DNA for the CDR3: TGTGCCAGCTCACCACAGAGAGGAAACACCATATATTTT.

The table lists this clonotype with many counts. The chain joins TRBV5-1 to TRBJ1-4; D is ambiguous. Germline-derived CDR1 and CDR2 are SGHRS and YFSETQ. V shed 5 bases and J shed 4 bases, with 12 bases lying between them. CDR3 length: 14 amino acids. The CDR3 sequence is CASSQDGNNEKLFF. CDR3 bases: TGCGCCAGCAGTCAAGACGGTAATAATGAAAAACTGTTTTTT.

Many counts were recorded for this clonotype. V and J are TRBV5-1 and TRBJ2-7; a possible D gene is TRBD2 (5 bases). The V gene lost 0 bases and the J gene lost 4 bases, with 11 bases spanning the gap. The CDR3 length is 14 residues. Germline values: CDR1 SGHRS, CDR2 YFSETQ. CDR3 region: CASSLGGQVYEQYF. The CDR3 DNA is TGCGCCAGCAGCTTGGGCGGGCAGGTTTACGAGCAGTACTTC.

This clonotype was observed many times. The chain recombines TRBV5-4 with TRBJ2-1, with 10 nucleotides matching TRBD2. Germline CDR1 and CDR2: SGHNT and YYREEE (reference sequence). V was clipped by 0 bases and J by 9 bases; unmatched bases: 6. The CDR3 length is 15 residues. The CDR3, as DNA: TGTGCCAGCAGCTTGGTAGCGGGGGGCCGAGGTGAGCAGTTCTTC. This sequence encodes CASSLVAGGRGEQFF. Full variable domain (remainder filled in from reference TRBV5-4 and TRBJ2-1): ETGVTQSPTHLIKTRGQQVTLRCSSQSGHNTVSWYQQALGQGPQFIFQYYREEENGRGNFPPRFSGLQFPNYSSELNVNALELDDSALYLCASSLVAGGRGEQFFGPGTRLTVL.

This clonotype came up many times. The chain is built from TRBV10-3 and TRBJ2-3; 9 bases fit TRBD1. V trimming: 6 bases; J trimming: 4 bases; junction bases outside the gene matches: 5. Germline values: CDR1 ENHRY, CDR2 SYGVKD. This CDR3 comprises 14 residues. CDR3 nucleotide sequence: TGTGCCATCAGGGAGGGACAGGGCTCAGATACGCAGTATTTT. As protein: CAIREGQGSDTQYF.

This clonotype has a count of ten or more. The chain is built from TRBV7-2 and TRBJ1-6, with 10 bases lining up with TRBD1. The CDR3 consists of 17 residues. With 5 bases clipped from V and 4 bases from J, the junction kept 8 bases outside the gene matches. Germline lookup yields CDR1 SGHTA and CDR2 FQGNSA. CDR3 in amino acids: CASSRSPGQGYNSPLHF. DNA of the CDR3: TGTGCCAGCAGCCGGTCCCCGGGACAGGGGTATAATTCACCCCTCCACTTT.

Ten or more counts support this clonotype. The chain joins TRBV12-3 or TRBV12-4 to TRBJ2-1; TRBD2 matches at 13 bases. The CDR3 is made up of 18 amino acids. Germline trimming cut 7 bases from V and 0 bases from J; bases unmatched to any gene: 9. The CDR3 bases are TGTGCCAGCACCCAAAGGACTAGCGGGGGACGCTCCTACAATGAGCAGTTCTTC. This encodes CASTQRTSGGRSYNEQFF.

This clonotype was picked up many times. V usage is TRBV5-1 and J usage is TRBJ1-1; TRBD1 agrees at 9 bases. CDR1 is SGHRS and CDR2 is YFSETQ in the germline V gene. CDR3 length: 16 residues. Trimming removed 5 bases from V and 1 base from J; junction bases left unmatched: 9. The CDR3 DNA follows: TGCGCCAGCAGTCCGAGACAGGGGGTAACGAACACTGAAGCTTTCTTT. This gives the protein CASSPRQGVTNTEAFF.

At least ten counts were recorded for this clonotype. V gene TRBV7-3 combines with J gene TRBJ2-3; D is possibly TRBD2 (6 bases). V lost 6 bases and J lost 2, with 15 bases in between. In germline, CDR1 is SGHTA, CDR2 FQGTGA. The CDR3 consists of 15 residues. CDR3 region: CASRLKGLSTDTQYF. The CDR3 bases are TGTGCCAGCAGGCTAAAGGGACTTTCCACAGATACGCAGTATTTT.